This TCR beta chain was recovered during a study of T cell responses to AZD1222 COVID-19 vaccine. Study observations and caveats: A rise in Spike-specific TCR breadth and depth followed two AZD1222 doses. Regions 160-218 and 743-854 dominated among vaccine-associated CD4 TCRs spanning spike.

About this clone itself: Its target is not known.

Profiling relied on immunoSEQ multiplex PCR, and the TCRdb table lists in-frame clones only, not all of them. The top ten clones hold under 4% of a sample with some 150,000 clones, approximately 92% of them seen once. V lost 6 bases, J lost 4 bases, and 22 bases lay in between. The CDR3 is 16 amino acids. Germline-derived CDR1 and CDR2 are SGHTS and YDEGEE. This TCR came from an adult who received the AZD1222 COVID-19 vaccine. The J gene is TRBJ1-2, the V gene TRBV5-8; D is undetermined. The source material was peripheral blood, sampled 28 days after the second AZD1222 dose. For the CDR3, the DNA is TGTGCCAGCAAGAACCTGGGAGGCTCCCTGGTCTATGGCTACACCTTC. Translated, it gives CASKNLGGSLVYGYTF.